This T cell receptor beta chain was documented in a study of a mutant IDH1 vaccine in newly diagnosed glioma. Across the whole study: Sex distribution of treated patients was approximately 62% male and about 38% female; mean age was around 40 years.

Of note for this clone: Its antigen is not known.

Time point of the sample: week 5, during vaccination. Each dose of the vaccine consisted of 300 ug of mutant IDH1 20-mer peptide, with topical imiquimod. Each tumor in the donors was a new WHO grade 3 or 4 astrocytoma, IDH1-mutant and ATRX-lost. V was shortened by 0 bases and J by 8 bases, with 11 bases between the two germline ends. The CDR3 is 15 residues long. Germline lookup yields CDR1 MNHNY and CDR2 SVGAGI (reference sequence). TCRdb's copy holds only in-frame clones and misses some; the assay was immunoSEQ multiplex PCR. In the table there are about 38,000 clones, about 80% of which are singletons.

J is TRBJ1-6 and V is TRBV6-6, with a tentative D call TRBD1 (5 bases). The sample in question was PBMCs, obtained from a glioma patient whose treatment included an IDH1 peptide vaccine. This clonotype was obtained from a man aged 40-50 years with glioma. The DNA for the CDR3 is TGTGCCAGCAGTTACTCGGTCCTAGGGGATTCACCCCTCCACTTT. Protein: CASSYSVLGDSPLHF.